This TCR beta chain came from a study of CXCR3-negative and CXCR3-positive naive CD8 T cells. Identification of naive CD8+ T cells rested on CD45RO-CCR7+CD27+CD95- status. The study, taken as a whole, reports: Diversity was high in both naive subsets and much lower in memory cells. Against CXCR3-negative naive cells, CXCR3-positive naive cells showed more hydrophobic TRB CDR3s.

For this clonotype: Its cognate antigen is unknown.

This CDR3 has 17 residues. UMI-labeled TRB cDNA libraries were prepared by 5' RACE. TCRdb reanalyzed the 5' RACE reads, giving one entry per CDR3 protein sequence and no DNA. This table lists around 95,000 distinct CDR3 sequences. This TCR was sampled from a human donor in good health. Some clones in this sample may be carry-over from other donors' samples. Material for sequencing was naive CXCR3+ CD8+ T cells from blood. As for subset: CD45RO-CCR7+CD27+CD95- naive CD8+ T cells expressing CXCR3 (TNR3+). This chain joins TRBV12-3 or TRBV12-4 and TRBJ2-3. CDR3: CASSPILAIVWTDTQYF.